These 16 T cell receptor beta chains came from one sample sequenced in a study of immune characteristics of hereditary and idiopathic chronic pancreatitis. Total pancreatectomy with islet autotransplantation was the source of the chronic pancreatitis pancreas tissue. Repertoires were generated with immunoSEQ multiplex PCR, while TCRdb's copy carries only in-frame clones and drops some. The top ten hold around 17% of the sample, which has thousands of clones, around four fifths seen once. Sequencing was carried out using pancreas tissue with idiopathic chronic pancreatitis. The receptors were gathered from a human donor with chronic pancreatitis.

The CDR3 region is CASSSQGNSYEQYF. CDR3 nucleotides: TGTGCCAGCAGTTCCCAGGGGAACTCCTACGAGCAGTACTTC. The rearrangement links TRBV6-1 to TRBJ2-7, with D possibly TRBD1 on 6 matching bases. The germline gives CDR1 MNHNS, CDR2 SASEGT. Trimming removed 5 bases at V and 0 bases at J, with 11 bases between. This CDR3 spans 14 amino acids.

The CDR3 DNA is TGTGCCAGCAGTTTGGCACCCCTAGGGGCGATCGGGGAGCTGTTTTTT. The encoded protein is CASSLAPLGAIGELFF. The chain couples TRBV28 to TRBJ2-2, with D perhaps TRBD1 (5 bases). This CDR3 has 16 amino acids. Germline CDR1 and CDR2: MDHEN and SYDVKM. Trimming removed 3 bases from V and 7 bases from J, with 18 bases in between.

V is TRBV7-8 and J is TRBJ1-1; 8 nucleotides line up with TRBD1. The germline CDR1 and CDR2 sequences are SGHVS and FQNEAQ. V trimming: 4 bases; J trimming: 4 bases; junction bases outside the gene matches: 5. CDR3 length: 14 residues. DNA for the CDR3: TGTGCCAGCAGCTCCAACACAGGGGGCACTGAAGCTTTCTTT. Translating it yields CASSSNTGGTEAFF.

This chain connects TRBV24-1 to TRBJ1-1, with D perhaps TRBD1 (6 bases). CDR1 is KGHDR and CDR2 is SFDVKD in the germline V gene. Trimming shortened V by 6 bases and J by 1 base, and 17 bases separated the two germline ends. The CDR3 has 16 amino acids. CDR3 nucleotide sequence: TGTGCCACCAGTTCGGCGTTCGCAGGGGAGAACACTGAAGCTTTCTTT. It codes for CATSSAFAGENTEAFF.

V and J are TRBV7-2 and TRBJ2-1, with D possibly matching TRBD1 (5 bases). The CDR3 contains 13 residues. With 0 bases removed from V and 7 bases from J, the gap between germline ends came to 7 bases. CDR1 and CDR2 from the germline V gene are SGHTA and FQGNSA. CDR3: CASSLAKGNEQFF. The CDR3 DNA follows: TGTGCCAGCAGCTTAGCGAAGGGGAATGAGCAGTTCTTC. Using reference TRBV7-2 and TRBJ2-1 for the parts outside the CDR3, the full variable domain is GAGVSQSPSNKVTEKGKDVELRCDPISGHTALYWYRQSLGQGLEFLIYFQGNSAPDKSGLPSDRFSAERTGGSVSTLTIQRTQQEDSAVYLCASSLAKGNEQFFGPGTRLTVL.

The chain carries TRBV28 and TRBJ1-4; D is undetermined. V was pared by 4 bases and J by 5 bases, with 5 bases between. The germline V gene has CDR1 MDHEN and CDR2 SYDVKM. CDR3 length: 12 amino acids. Written as DNA, the CDR3 is TGTGCCAGCAGTTCAGGAAATGAAAAACTGTTTTTT. Its protein product is CASSSGNEKLFF. The full variable domain, completed using reference TRBV28 and TRBJ1-4, is DVKVTQSSRYLVKRTGEKVFLECVQDMDHENMFWYRQDPGLGLRLIYFSYDVKMKEKGDIPEGYSVSREKKERFSLILESASTNQTSMYLCASSSGNEKLFFGSGTQLSVL.

The chain couples TRBV9 to TRBJ2-2, with D perhaps TRBD2 (5 bases). Trimming took 4 bases from V and 0 from J, leaving 10 bases between them. CDR3 length: 15 residues. Germline lookup yields CDR1 SGDLS and CDR2 YYNGEE. This CDR3 reads CASSPGVTNTGELFF. CDR3 DNA sequence: TGTGCCAGCAGCCCCGGGGTCACGAACACCGGGGAGCTGTTTTTT. Based on the CDR3 plus reference TRBV9 and TRBJ2-2, the full variable domain is DSGVTQTPKHLITATGQRVTLRCSPRSGDLSVYWYQQSLDQGLQFLIQYYNGEERAKGNILERFSAQQFPDLHSELNLSSLELGDSALYFCASSPGVTNTGELFFGEGSRLTVL.

J is TRBJ2-1 and V is TRBV6-5; the D gene is possibly TRBD2 (5 bases). Germline V gene data show CDR1 as MNHEY and CDR2 as SVGAGI. CDR3 size: 14 residues. V shed 7 bases and J shed 8 bases, with 18 bases lying between them. The CDR3: CASTGMGAVDEQFF. In DNA, the CDR3 is TGTGCCAGCACTGGGATGGGAGCGGTGGATGAGCAGTTCTTC.

This chain joins TRBV7-2 and TRBJ1-4; D not resolved. CDR1 is SGHTA, CDR2 FQGNSA, per germline. Trimming stripped 4 bases from V and 3 bases from J, with 6 bases between. This CDR3 is built from 13 residues. CDR3: CASSSGPNEKLFF. As DNA, the CDR3 is TGTGCCAGCAGCTCTGGGCCTAATGAAAAACTGTTTTTT. The variable domain in full, completed from reference TRBV7-2 and TRBJ1-4, reads GAGVSQSPSNKVTEKGKDVELRCDPISGHTALYWYRQSLGQGLEFLIYFQGNSAPDKSGLPSDRFSAERTGGSVSTLTIQRTQQEDSAVYLCASSSGPNEKLFFGSGTQLSVL.

This clone was seen more than once but under ten times. CDR3 nucleotide sequence: TGTGCCAGCAGCGTAGAGACAGGGTCGGGGAGTGAGCAGTTCTTC. Translated: CASSVETGSGSEQFF. The rearrangement links TRBV9 to TRBJ2-1; 7 bases are a match to TRBD1. Trimming removed 0 bases from V and 9 bases from J; junction bases left unmatched: 9. The CDR3 sequence is 15 residues long. The germline V gene has CDR1 SGDLS and CDR2 YYNGEE. Full variable domain (outside the CDR3, taken from reference TRBV9 and TRBJ2-1): DSGVTQTPKHLITATGQRVTLRCSPRSGDLSVYWYQQSLDQGLQFLIQYYNGEERAKGNILERFSAQQFPDLHSELNLSSLELGDSALYFCASSVETGSGSEQFFGPGTRLTVL.

The rearrangement uses TRBV6-5 and TRBJ1-1; 7 nucleotides line up with TRBD1. From germline, CDR1 is MNHEY and CDR2 SVGAGI. V shed 7 bases and J 4 bases; nucleotides not matched to a gene: 9. The CDR3 sequence is 14 residues long. CDR3 protein: CASNRQGGSTEAFF. Here the CDR3 DNA reads TGTGCCAGCAACCGACAGGGTGGGAGCACTGAAGCTTTCTTT.

The chain combines TRBV27 with TRBJ2-5; 7 bases match TRBD2. Trimming at V came to 1 base and at J to 3 bases, leaving 5 bases not matched to a gene. Per the germline V gene, CDR1 is MNHEY and CDR2 is SMNVEV (reference sequence). This CDR3 contains 15 residues. CDR3 sequence: CASSLLGTTKETQYF. The CDR3 DNA follows: TGTGCCAGCAGTTTATTAGGGACTACAAAAGAGACCCAGTACTTC.

The chain combines TRBV27 with TRBJ1-2; 9 positions match TRBD1. Trimming removed 5 bases from V and 8 bases from J; junction bases left unmatched: 6. The CDR3 covers 13 residues. Germline CDR1 is MNHEY and CDR2 is SMNVEV (reference sequence). The CDR3 loop reads CASSPGQGRGYTF. In DNA, the CDR3 is TGTGCCAGCAGTCCGGGACAGGGACGCGGCTACACCTTC.

The J gene is TRBJ2-1, the V gene TRBV7-3, with 9 bases that match TRBD1. The CDR3 has 15 residues. In germline, CDR1 is SGHTA, CDR2 FQGTGA. V was clipped by 5 bases and J by 1 base; unmatched bases: 3. The chain's CDR3 is CASSTDRGSYNEQFF. The CDR3 coding sequence is TGTGCCAGCAGCACGGACAGGGGATCCTACAATGAGCAGTTCTTC.

The gene calls are TRBV30 and TRBJ2-7; the D call may be TRBD1 or TRBD2 (5 bases each). V was shortened by 3 bases and J by 7 bases, with 13 bases between the two germline ends. Per the germline V gene, CDR1 is GTSNPN and CDR2 is SVGIG (reference sequence). CDR3 length: 12 residues. The CDR3 sequence: CAWRPGWGEQYF. CDR3 nucleotide sequence: TGTGCCTGGAGACCGGGGTGGGGGGAGCAGTACTTC.

This clone was observed a few times. The chain combines TRBV19 with TRBJ2-7; tentatively, D is TRBD1 or TRBD2 (5 bases each). CDR3 length: 13 residues. Germline V gene sequence: CDR1 LNHDA, CDR2 SQIVND (reference sequence). With 10 bases removed from V and 4 bases from J, the gap between germline ends came to 17 bases. This CDR3 reads CATGRDETYEQYF. CDR3 bases: TGTGCCACCGGACGGGACGAAACTTACGAGCAGTACTTC.